Each of the 2 T cell receptor beta chains below was sequenced from the same sample in a study of beta chain features in type 1 diabetes. TCRB transcripts that were expressed got sequenced, as all of the isolated RNA had been reverse transcribed. TCRdb keeps only in-frame clones here, not all; method: immunoSEQ multiplex PCR. The repertoire holds fewer than 650,000 clones, with 15% to 18% as singletons. Material for sequencing was naive CD4+ T cells from blood. All receptors come from a man aged 18 to 29 in good health.

This clone has just a few counts. The chain recombines TRBV10-3 with TRBJ2-2, with 12 bases lining up with TRBD2. Trimming cost V 8 bases and J 1 base; bases outside gene matches: 14. CDR1 is ENHRY and CDR2 is SYGVKD in the germline V gene. The CDR3 contains 19 residues. CDR3 bases: TGTGCCATCCCAACTCAGAGACTAGCGGGAGTAGTGAACACCGGGGAGCTGTTTTTT. This codes for CAIPTQRLAGVVNTGELFF.

The CDR3 here is CASSDRGGPDTQYF. The CDR3 DNA reads TGTGCCAGCAGTGACAGGGGGGGCCCTGATACGCAGTATTTT. V gene TRBV6-4 combines with J gene TRBJ2-3; tentatively, D is TRBD2 (7 bases). Germline V lookup: CDR1 MRHNA, CDR2 SNTAGT. This CDR3 is built from 14 residues. V was cut by 2 bases and J by 6 bases, with 12 bases left in between.